The clone carrying this T cell receptor (beta chain) was recorded many times. Its matching antigen is unknown. The entry originates in a study of CD8 T cells in ankylosing spondylitis. Overall study results and limits: It appeared that ankylosing spondylitis blood was characterized by a TCR beta motif of eight highly homologous variants. Past studies reported some motif variants in reactive arthritis synovial fluid and blood. The clones that were linked to disease were reported to be significantly enriched in matched synovial fluid samples from ankylosing spondylitis patients.

CDR3 length: 12 amino acids. The ends were cut back, 3 bases at V and 7 bases at J, with 10 bases in the middle. Germline V lookup: CDR1 DFQATT, CDR2 SNEGSKA (reference sequence). With molecular barcodes, quantitative 5'-RACE was used to make the TCR beta libraries. A single record per CDR3 protein comes from TCRdb applying MiXCR to the 5' RACE reads. Of more than 400,000 distinct CDR3 sequences listed, approximately 5% are singletons. Material: blood, either unsorted or a sorted T cell fraction (not recorded which). The clonotype was recovered from a male donor with ankylosing spondylitis. This rearrangement joins TRBV20-1 to TRBJ1-5; a weak D match, TRBD1 (6 bases). The CDR3 reads CSASNRVQPQHF. DNA of the CDR3: TGCAGTGCTAGCAACAGGGTCCAGCCCCAGCATTTT.